Here is one T cell receptor beta chain with its context. Random hexamers primed reverse transcription of about 0.45 to 1 ug RNA. An immunoSEQ multiplex PCR amplified TCR beta CDR3 over 54 Vbeta and 13 Jbeta. TCRdb called the immunoSEQ multiplex PCR reads again in MiXCR, with one record for every CDR3 protein. The sample yields approximately 150,000 distinct CDR3 sequences, approximately 93% seen once. Sequencing of TCR beta, carried out with a high-throughput approach, was applied to CD8+ and CD4+ T cells from the blood. The CDR3 is 18 amino acids. With 2 bases removed from V and 0 bases from J, the gap between germline ends came to 15 bases. The germline V gene has CDR1 SGHNT and CDR2 YYREEE (reference sequence). The record originates from a study of CD8 T cells in Susac syndrome.

The rearrangement joins TRBV5-4 to TRBJ2-6; D might be TRBD1 (8 bases). The clonotype comes from a human donor in good health. What was sequenced was CD4+ T cells from PBMCs. In DNA form, the CDR3 reads TGTGCCAGCAGCTTTCGGACAGGGAGGGTCTCTGGGGCCAACGTCCTGACTTTC. Translated, it gives CASSFRTGRVSGANVLTF.